The clone carrying this TCR beta chain was observed at least ten times. The record originates from a study of Graves' ophthalmopathy and Graves' hyperthyroidism. RNA transcripts provided the template for amplifying TCR beta CDR3 regions. RT-PCR with HTBI primers came first, then second-round multiplex PCR. MiXCR was run by TCRdb on the multiplex PCR reads, yielding one entry per CDR3 protein. The sample lists approximately 460,000 distinct CDR3 sequences, roughly an eighth occurring once. Moderate-to-severe activity, CAS ≥3, NOSPECS ≥4 and duration under 3 months were recorded for donors with ophthalmopathy. Fresh peripheral blood, around 10 ml, was the PBMC source. The germline gives CDR1 SQVTM, CDR2 ANQGSEA. The CDR3 has 15 residues. V lost 2 bases and J lost 8, with 21 bases in between.

V gene TRBV29-1 combines with J gene TRBJ1-2, with D perhaps TRBD1 (6 bases). The sequenced sample consisted of blood. The clonotype originates from a woman aged 25 to 39 with Graves' ophthalmopathy. The CDR3 protein is CSVERRTESRIGYTF. In DNA, the CDR3 is TGCAGCGTTGAAAGAAGGACAGAAAGTAGGATAGGCTACACCTTC.